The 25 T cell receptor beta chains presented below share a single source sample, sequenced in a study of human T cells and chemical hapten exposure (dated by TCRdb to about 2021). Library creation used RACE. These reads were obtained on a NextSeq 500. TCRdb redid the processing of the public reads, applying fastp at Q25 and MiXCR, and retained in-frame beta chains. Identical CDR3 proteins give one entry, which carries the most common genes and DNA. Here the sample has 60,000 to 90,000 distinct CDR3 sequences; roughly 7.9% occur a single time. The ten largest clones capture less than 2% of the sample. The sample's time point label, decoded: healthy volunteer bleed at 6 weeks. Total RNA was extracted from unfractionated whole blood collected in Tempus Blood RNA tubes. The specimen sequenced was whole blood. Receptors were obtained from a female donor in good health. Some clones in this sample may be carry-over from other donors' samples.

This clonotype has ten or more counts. The CDR3 here is CASSRVAGGLDTDTQYF. The DNA for the CDR3 is TGCGCCAGCAGCCGAGTGGCCGGAGGACTTGACACAGATACGCAGTATTTT. The chain joins TRBV4-1 to TRBJ2-3; a weak D match, TRBD2 (5 bases). Trimming removed 4 bases at V and 2 bases at J, with 19 bases between. CDR1 is MGHRA, CDR2 YSYEKL, per germline. The CDR3 extends over 17 amino acids.

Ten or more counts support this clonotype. Written as DNA, the CDR3 is TGCAGTGCGAAGAGACGAGTCCGGGGGGTGAACACTGAAGCTTTCTTT. Translating it yields CSAKRRVRGVNTEAFF. The V and J genes are TRBV20-1 and TRBJ1-1, with D perhaps matching TRBD1 (5 bases). V lost 6 bases to trimming and J lost 0 bases, with 20 bases between them. CDR3 length: 16 amino acids. The V gene's germline CDR1 is DFQATT and CDR2 SNEGSKA (reference sequence).

CDR3 in DNA: TGTGCCAGCGATGCAGGGACTAACTATGGCTACACCTTC. This sequence encodes CASDAGTNYGYTF. V is TRBV2 and J is TRBJ1-2, with D tentatively TRBD1 (5 bases). The CDR3 has 13 amino acids. Germline CDR1 and CDR2: SNHLY and FYNNEI. Trimming cost V 8 bases and J 0 bases, with 10 bases left between them. Full variable domain (rest looked up from reference TRBV2 and TRBJ1-2): EPEVTQTPSHQVTQMGQEVILRCVPISNHLYFYWYRQILGQKVEFLVSFYNNEISEKSEIFDDQFSVERPDGSNFTLKIRSTKLEDSAMYFCASDAGTNYGYTFGSGTRLTVV.

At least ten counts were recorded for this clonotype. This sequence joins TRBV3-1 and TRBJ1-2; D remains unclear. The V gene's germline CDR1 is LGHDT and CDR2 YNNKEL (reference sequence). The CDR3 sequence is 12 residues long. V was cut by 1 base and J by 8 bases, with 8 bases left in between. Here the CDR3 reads CASSQGTRGYTF. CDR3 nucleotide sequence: TGTGCCAGCAGCCAAGGAACCCGAGGCTACACCTTC.

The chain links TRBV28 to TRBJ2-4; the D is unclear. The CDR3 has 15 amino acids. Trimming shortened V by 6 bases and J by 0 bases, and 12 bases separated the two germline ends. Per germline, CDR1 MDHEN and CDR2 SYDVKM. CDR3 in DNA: TGTGCCAGCAGCCGGCCCGGGTTAGCCAAAAACATTCAGTACTTC. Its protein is CASSRPGLAKNIQYF.

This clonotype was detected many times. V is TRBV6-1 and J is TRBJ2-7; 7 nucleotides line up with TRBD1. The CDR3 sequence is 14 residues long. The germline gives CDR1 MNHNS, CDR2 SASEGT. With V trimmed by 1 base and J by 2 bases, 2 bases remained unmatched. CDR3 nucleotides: TGTGCCAGCAGTGAAGGGACAGGTCCCTACGAGCAGTACTTC. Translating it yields CASSEGTGPYEQYF.

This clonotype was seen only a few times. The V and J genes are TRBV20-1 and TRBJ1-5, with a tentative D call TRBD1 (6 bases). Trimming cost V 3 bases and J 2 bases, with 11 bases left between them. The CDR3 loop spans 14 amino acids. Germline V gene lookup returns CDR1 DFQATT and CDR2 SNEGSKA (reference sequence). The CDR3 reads CSASGTRGNQPQHF. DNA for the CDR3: TGCAGTGCTAGTGGGACAAGGGGCAATCAGCCCCAGCATTTT.

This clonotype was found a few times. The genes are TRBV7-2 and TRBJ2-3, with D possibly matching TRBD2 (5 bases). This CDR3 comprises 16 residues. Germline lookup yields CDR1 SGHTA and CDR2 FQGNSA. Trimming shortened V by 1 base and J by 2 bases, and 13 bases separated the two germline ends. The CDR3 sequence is CASSLESGIYTDTQYF. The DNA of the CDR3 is TGTGCCAGCAGCTTAGAGTCCGGGATATACACAGATACGCAGTATTTT.

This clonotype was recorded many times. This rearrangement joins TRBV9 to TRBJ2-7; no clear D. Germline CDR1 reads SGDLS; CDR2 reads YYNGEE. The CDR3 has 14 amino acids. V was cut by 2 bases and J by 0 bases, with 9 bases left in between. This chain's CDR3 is CASSVEGFSYEQYF. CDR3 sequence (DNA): TGTGCCAGCAGCGTGGAAGGCTTCTCCTACGAGCAGTACTTC.

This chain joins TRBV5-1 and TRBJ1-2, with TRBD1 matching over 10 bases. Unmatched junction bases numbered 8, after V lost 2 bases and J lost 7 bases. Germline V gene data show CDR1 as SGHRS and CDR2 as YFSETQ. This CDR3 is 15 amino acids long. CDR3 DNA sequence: TGCGCCAGCAGCTTTGGGGACAGGGGTCTTTCTGGCTACACCTTC. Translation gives CASSFGDRGLSGYTF.

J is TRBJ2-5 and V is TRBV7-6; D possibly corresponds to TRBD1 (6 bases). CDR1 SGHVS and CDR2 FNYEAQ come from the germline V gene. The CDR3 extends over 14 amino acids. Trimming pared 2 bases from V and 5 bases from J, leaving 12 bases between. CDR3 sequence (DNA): TGTGCCAGCAGCTTAACCGGCCAGGGGGAGACCCAGTACTTC. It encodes CASSLTGQGETQYF.

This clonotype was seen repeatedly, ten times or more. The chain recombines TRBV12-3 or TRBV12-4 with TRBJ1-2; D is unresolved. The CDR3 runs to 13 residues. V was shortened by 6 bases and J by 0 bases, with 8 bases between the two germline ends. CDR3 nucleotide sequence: TGTGCCAGCAGCTTTGGCCCTAACTATGGCTACACCTTC. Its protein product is CASSFGPNYGYTF.

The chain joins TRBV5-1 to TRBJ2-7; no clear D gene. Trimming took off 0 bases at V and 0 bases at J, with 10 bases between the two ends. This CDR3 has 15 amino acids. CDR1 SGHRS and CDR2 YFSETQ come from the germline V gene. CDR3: CASSLAGLSSYEQYF. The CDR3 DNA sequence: TGCGCCAGCAGCTTGGCCGGCCTTAGCTCCTACGAGCAGTACTTC.

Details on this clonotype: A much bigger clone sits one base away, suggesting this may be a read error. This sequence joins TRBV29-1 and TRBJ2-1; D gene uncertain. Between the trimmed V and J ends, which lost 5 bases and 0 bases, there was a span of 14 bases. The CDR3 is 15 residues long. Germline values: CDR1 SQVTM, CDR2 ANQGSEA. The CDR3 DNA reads TGCAGCGTTAGGATTTCTCGACACTCCTACAATGAGCAGTTCTTC. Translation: CSVRISRHSYNEQFF.

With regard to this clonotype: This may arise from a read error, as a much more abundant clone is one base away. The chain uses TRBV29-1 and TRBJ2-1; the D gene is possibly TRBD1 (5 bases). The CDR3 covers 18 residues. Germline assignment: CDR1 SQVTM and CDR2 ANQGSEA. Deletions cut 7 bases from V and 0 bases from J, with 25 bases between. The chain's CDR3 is CSATSNLQGCSSYNEQFF. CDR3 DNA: TGCAGCGCCACTTCAAACCTTCAGGGCTGTAGCTCCTACAATGAGCAGTTCTTC.

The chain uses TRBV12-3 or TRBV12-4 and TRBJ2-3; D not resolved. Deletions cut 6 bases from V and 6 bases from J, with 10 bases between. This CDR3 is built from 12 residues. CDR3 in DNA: TGTGCCAGCAGCCGGGTTGTCGATACGCAGTATTTT. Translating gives CASSRVVDTQYF.

CDR3 nucleotide sequence: TGTGCCAGCAGCTTAGGGACAGGGTCTAGCACAGATACGCAGTATTTT. Translation gives CASSLGTGSSTDTQYF. The chain has TRBV7-9 and TRBJ2-3; 8 positions agree with TRBD1. The length of the CDR3 is 16 residues. CDR1 SEHNR and CDR2 FQNEAQ come from the germline V gene (reference sequence). V was pared by 1 base and J by 0 bases, with 3 bases of the junction left unmatched.

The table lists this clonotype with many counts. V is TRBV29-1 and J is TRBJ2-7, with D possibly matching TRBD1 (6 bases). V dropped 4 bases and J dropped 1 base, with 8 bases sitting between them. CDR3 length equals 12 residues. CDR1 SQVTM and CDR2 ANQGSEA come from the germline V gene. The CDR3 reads CSVVGASYEQYF. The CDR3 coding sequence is TGCAGCGTTGTGGGGGCTTCCTACGAGCAGTACTTC.

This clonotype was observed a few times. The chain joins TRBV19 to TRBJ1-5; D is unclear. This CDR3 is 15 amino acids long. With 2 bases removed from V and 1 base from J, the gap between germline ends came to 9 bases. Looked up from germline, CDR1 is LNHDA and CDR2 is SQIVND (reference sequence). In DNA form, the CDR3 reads TGTGCCAGTAGTATAAGGCCGGGGAGCAATCAGCCCCAGCATTTT. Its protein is CASSIRPGSNQPQHF. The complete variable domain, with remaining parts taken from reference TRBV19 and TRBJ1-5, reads DGGITQSPKYLFRKEGQNVTLSCEQNLNHDAMYWYRQDPGQGLRLIYYSQIVNDFQKGDIAEGYSVSREKKESFPLTVTSAQKNPTAFYLCASSIRPGSNQPQHFGDGTRLSIL.

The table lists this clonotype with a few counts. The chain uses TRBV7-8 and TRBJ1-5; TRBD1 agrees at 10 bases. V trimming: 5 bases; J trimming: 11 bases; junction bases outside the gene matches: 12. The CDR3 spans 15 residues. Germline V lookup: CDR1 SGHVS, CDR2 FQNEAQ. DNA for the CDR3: TGTGCCAGCAGCCCGAGGGACAGGGGCGTTGTGGCCCAGCATTTT. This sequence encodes CASSPRDRGVVAQHF.

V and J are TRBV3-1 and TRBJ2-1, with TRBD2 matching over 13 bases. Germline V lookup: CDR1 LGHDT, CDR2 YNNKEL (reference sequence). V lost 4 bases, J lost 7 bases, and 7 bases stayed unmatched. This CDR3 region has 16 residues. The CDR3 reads CASSPRQLAGGNEQFF. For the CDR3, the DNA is TGTGCCAGCAGCCCAAGGCAACTAGCGGGGGGGAATGAGCAGTTCTTC.

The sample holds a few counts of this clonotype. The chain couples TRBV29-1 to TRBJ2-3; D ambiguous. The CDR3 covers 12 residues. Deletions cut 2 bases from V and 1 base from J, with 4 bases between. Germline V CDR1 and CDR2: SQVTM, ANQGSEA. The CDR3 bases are TGCAGCGTTGAATCCGGCACAGATACGCAGTATTTT. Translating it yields CSVESGTDTQYF.

CDR3 nucleotides: TGTGCCAGCAGTGGTGGCAGGGTCAGCTCCTACGAGCAGTACTTC. This codes for CASSGGRVSSYEQYF. V gene TRBV2 combines with J gene TRBJ2-7, with a weak D call TRBD1 (5 bases). Trimming shortened V by 4 bases and J by 0 bases, and 13 bases separated the two germline ends. The CDR3 sequence is 15 residues long. CDR1 is SNHLY, CDR2 FYNNEI, per germline.

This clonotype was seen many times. In DNA form, the CDR3 reads TGTGCCAGCAGGTTCCCGACAGCGGGCAATCAGCCCCAGCATTTT. It is translated as CASRFPTAGNQPQHF. The chain links TRBV6-1 to TRBJ1-5; weak D call: TRBD1 (5 bases). The length of the CDR3 is 15 residues. The germline V and J ends were trimmed by 6 bases and 2 bases, with 14 bases remaining between them. Germline V gene lookup returns CDR1 MNHNS and CDR2 SASEGT.

CDR3 DNA sequence: TGCAGCGTTGAGTTATTCAGGAGACCGGAGACCCAGTACTTC. As protein: CSVELFRRPETQYF. J is TRBJ2-5 and V is TRBV29-1, with D unresolved. Trimming took off 3 bases at V and 5 bases at J, with 16 bases between the two ends. The CDR3 length is 14 residues. Germline assignment: CDR1 SQVTM and CDR2 ANQGSEA. Variable domain in full (rest from reference TRBV29-1 and TRBJ2-5): SAVISQKPSRDICQRGTSLTIQCQVDSQVTMMFWYRQQPGQSLTLIATANQGSEATYESGFVIDKFPISRPNLTFSTLTVSNMSPEDSSIYLCSVELFRRPETQYFGPGTRLLVL.